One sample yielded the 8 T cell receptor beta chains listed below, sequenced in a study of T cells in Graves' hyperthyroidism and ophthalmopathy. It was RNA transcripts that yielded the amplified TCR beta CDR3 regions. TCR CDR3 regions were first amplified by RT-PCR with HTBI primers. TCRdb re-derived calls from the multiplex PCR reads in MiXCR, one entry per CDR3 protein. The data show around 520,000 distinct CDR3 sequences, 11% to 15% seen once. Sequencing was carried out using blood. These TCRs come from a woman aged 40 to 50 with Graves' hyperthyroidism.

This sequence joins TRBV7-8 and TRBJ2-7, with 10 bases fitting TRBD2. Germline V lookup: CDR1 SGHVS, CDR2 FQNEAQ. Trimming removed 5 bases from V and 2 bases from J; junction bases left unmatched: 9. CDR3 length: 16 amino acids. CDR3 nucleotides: TGTGCCAGCAGCCGAAACGGACTAGCGGCGACCTACGAGCAGTACTTC. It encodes CASSRNGLAATYEQYF.

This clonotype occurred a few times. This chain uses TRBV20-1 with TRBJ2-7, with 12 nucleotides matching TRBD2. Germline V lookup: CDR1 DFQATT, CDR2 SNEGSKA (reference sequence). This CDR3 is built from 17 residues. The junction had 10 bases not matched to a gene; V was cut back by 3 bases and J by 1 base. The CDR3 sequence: CSASARSSGRVSYEQYF. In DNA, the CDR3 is TGCAGTGCTAGCGCTCGGTCTAGCGGGAGGGTTTCCTACGAGCAGTACTTC.

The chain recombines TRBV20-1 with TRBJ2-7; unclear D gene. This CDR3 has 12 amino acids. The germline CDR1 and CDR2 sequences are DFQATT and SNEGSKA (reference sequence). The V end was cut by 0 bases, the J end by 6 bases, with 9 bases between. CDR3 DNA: TGCAGTGCTAGAGATGAAGGTTCCGAGCAGTACTTC. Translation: CSARDEGSEQYF.

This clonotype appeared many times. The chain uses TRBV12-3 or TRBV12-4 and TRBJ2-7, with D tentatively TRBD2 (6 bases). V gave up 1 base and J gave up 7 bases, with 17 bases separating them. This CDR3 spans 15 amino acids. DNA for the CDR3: TGTGCCAGCAGTTTAGTCGGTCGGGGAGGCTGGGAGCAGTACTTC. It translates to CASSLVGRGGWEQYF.

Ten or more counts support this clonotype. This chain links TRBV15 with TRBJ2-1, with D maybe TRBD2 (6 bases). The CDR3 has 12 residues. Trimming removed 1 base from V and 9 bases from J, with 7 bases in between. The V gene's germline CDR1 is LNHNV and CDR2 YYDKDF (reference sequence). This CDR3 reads CATSRVGGEQFF. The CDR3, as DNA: TGTGCCACCAGCAGAGTCGGGGGTGAGCAGTTCTTC.

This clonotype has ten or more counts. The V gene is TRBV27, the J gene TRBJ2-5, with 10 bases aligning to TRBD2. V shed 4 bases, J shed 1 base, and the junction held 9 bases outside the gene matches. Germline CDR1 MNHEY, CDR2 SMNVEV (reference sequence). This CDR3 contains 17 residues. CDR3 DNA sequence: TGTGCCAGCAGTTCCTCCCTTAGCGGGAGGTTCCAAGAGACCCAGTACTTC. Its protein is CASSSSLSGRFQETQYF.

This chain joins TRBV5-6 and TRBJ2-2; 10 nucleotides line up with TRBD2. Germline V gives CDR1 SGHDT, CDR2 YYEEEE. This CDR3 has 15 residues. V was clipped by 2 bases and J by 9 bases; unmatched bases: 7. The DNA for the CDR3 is TGTGCCAGCAGCTTAGCCGGGACTAGCGCCCGGGAGCTGTTTTTT. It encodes CASSLAGTSARELFF.

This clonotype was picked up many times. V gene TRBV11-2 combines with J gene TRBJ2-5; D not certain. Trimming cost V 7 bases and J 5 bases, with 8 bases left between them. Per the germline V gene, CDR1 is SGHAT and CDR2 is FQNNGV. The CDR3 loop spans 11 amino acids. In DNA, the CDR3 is TGTGCCAGCACCCCCGGGGAGACCCAGTACTTC. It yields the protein CASTPGETQYF.